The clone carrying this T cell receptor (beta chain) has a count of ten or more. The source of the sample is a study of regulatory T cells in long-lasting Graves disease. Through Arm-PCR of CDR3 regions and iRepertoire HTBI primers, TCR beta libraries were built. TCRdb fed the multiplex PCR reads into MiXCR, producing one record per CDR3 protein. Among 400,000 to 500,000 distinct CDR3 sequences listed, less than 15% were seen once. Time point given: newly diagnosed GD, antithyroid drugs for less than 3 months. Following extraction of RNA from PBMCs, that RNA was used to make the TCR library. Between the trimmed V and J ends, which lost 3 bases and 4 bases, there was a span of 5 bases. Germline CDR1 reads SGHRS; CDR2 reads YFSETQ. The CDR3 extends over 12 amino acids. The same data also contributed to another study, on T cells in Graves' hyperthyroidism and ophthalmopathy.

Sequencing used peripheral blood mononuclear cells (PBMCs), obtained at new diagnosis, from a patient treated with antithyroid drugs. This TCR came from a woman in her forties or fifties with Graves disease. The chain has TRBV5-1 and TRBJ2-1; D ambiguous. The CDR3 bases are TGCGCCAGCAGCTATTATTACAATGAGCAGTTCTTC. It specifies CASSYYYNEQFF.